The 18 T cell receptor beta chains given below trace back to one sample, sequenced in a study of blood T cell repertoires in COVID-19. Method: immunoSEQ multiplex PCR; TCRdb's copy keeps in-frame clones and lacks some. The sample lists some 120,000 clones, roughly three quarters occurring once. The sequencing input was peripheral blood. These receptors originate from a human donor in a cohort sampled during active COVID-19.

The rearrangement links TRBV6-5 to TRBJ2-2; D gene ambiguous. Trimming pared 0 bases from V and 13 bases from J, leaving 18 bases between. CDR1 is MNHEY and CDR2 is SVGAGI in the germline V gene. The CDR3 spans 15 residues. The CDR3, as DNA: TGTGCCAGCAGTTACTCGGTTCGTAGGCCCGGCGGGCTGTTTTTT. The encoded protein is CASSYSVRRPGGLFF.

This rearrangement joins TRBV5-1 to TRBJ2-5, with 7 bases matching TRBD1. Germline V gives CDR1 SGHRS, CDR2 YFSETQ. The CDR3 is 16 amino acids. J was trimmed by 1 base and V by 0 bases; bases with no gene match: 6. CDR3 protein: CASSLGGQFLQETQYF. CDR3 DNA: TGCGCCAGCAGCTTGGGGGGACAGTTCCTCCAAGAGACCCAGTACTTC.

This chain connects TRBV9 to TRBJ1-2, with 9 bases aligning to TRBD1. Germline CDR1 reads SGDLS; CDR2 reads YYNGEE. The CDR3 loop spans 15 amino acids. V dropped 0 bases and J dropped 3; count of bases not matched to a gene: 3. This CDR3 reads CASSVVRDRDYGYTF. The CDR3 nucleotides are TGTGCCAGCAGCGTAGTCCGGGACAGGGACTATGGCTACACCTTC.

This CDR3 reads CASNLRGSPLHF. CDR3 in DNA: TGTGCCAGTAACCTGAGGGGGTCACCCCTCCACTTT. The rearrangement joins TRBV19 to TRBJ1-6; D possibly corresponds to TRBD1 (6 bases). In germline, CDR1 is LNHDA, CDR2 SQIVND (reference sequence). The CDR3 has 12 residues. The germline V and J ends were trimmed by 7 bases and 10 bases, with 11 bases remaining between them. Using reference TRBV19 and TRBJ1-6 for the parts outside the CDR3, the full variable domain is DGGITQSPKYLFRKEGQNVTLSCEQNLNHDAMYWYRQDPGQGLRLIYYSQIVNDFQKGDIAEGYSVSREKKESFPLTVTSAQKNPTAFYLCASNLRGSPLHFGNGTRLTVT.

The V and J genes are TRBV6-1 and TRBJ1-2; D uncertain. CDR3 length equals 15 residues. Germline CDR1 MNHNS, CDR2 SASEGT. Trimming pared 0 bases from V and 1 base from J, leaving 9 bases between. CDR3 protein: CASSEAGMGNYGYTF. The DNA of the CDR3 is TGTGCCAGCAGTGAAGCGGGCATGGGTAACTATGGCTACACCTTC.

V gene TRBV6-6 combines with J gene TRBJ1-5, with D hard to call. Trimming took off 3 bases at V and 10 bases at J, with 13 bases between the two ends. Germline assignment: CDR1 MNHNY and CDR2 SVGAGI (reference sequence). This CDR3 contains 13 residues. The CDR3 sequence is CASSYGLEDPQHF. The CDR3 region has the DNA TGTGCCAGCAGTTATGGGCTGGAGGACCCCCAGCATTTT.

The V and J genes are TRBV5-6 and TRBJ1-2; 8 bases are shared with TRBD1. This CDR3 contains 14 residues. The trim removed 2 bases at V and 8 bases at J, leaving 8 bases unmatched. CDR1 SGHDT and CDR2 YYEEEE come from the germline V gene. The CDR3 DNA reads as TGTGCCAGCAGCTTAGCAGGGGGCCAGGTAGGCTACACCTTC. This sequence encodes CASSLAGGQVGYTF.

The CDR3 DNA is TGCGCCAGCAGTGACTCCGGGACAGGGGGCGACTACGAGCAGTACTTC. It codes for CASSDSGTGGDYEQYF. The chain is built from TRBV10-1 and TRBJ2-7, with 12 bases identical to TRBD1. Unmatched junction bases numbered 6, after V lost 3 bases and J lost 3 bases. This CDR3 is built from 16 residues. CDR1 and CDR2 (germline): WNHNN, SYGVQD (reference sequence).

The rearrangement joins TRBV19 to TRBJ1-2; a weak D match, TRBD1 (6 bases). This CDR3 spans 15 amino acids. CDR1 LNHDA and CDR2 SQIVND come from the germline V gene (reference sequence). The V end was cut by 6 bases, the J end by 0 bases, with 14 bases between. The CDR3 is CASRPQGSSNYGYTF. In DNA, the CDR3 is TGTGCCAGTAGACCTCAGGGGTCCTCTAACTATGGCTACACCTTC.

V usage is TRBV5-4 and J usage is TRBJ2-7; 13 positions match TRBD2. Trimming removed 4 bases from V and 2 bases from J; junction bases left unmatched: 6. This CDR3 is 16 amino acids long. Germline-derived CDR1 and CDR2 are SGHNT and YYREEE (reference sequence). For the CDR3, the DNA is TGTGCCAGCAGCCGACTAGCGGGAGGCCCAACCTACGAGCAGTACTTC. It translates to CASSRLAGGPTYEQYF.

The chain recombines TRBV29-1 with TRBJ2-7, with TRBD2 matching 7 bases. The CDR3 sequence is 15 residues long. Germline CDR1 is SQVTM and CDR2 is ANQGSEA. The trim removed 3 bases at V and 7 bases at J, leaving 15 bases unmatched. The DNA of the CDR3 is TGCAGCGTTGACCGAGGGGCGGGAGTGACTGGGGAGCAGTACTTC. Its protein product is CSVDRGAGVTGEQYF.

This chain links TRBV5-6 with TRBJ2-7; D remains unclear. CDR1 SGHDT and CDR2 YYEEEE come from the germline V gene. V was shortened by 4 bases and J by 2 bases, with 7 bases between the two germline ends. The CDR3 is made up of 12 amino acids. CDR3: CASSGLTYEQYF. The CDR3 DNA is TGTGCCAGCAGCGGGCTCACCTACGAGCAGTACTTC.

The chain employs TRBV4-1 and TRBJ2-7, with D possibly matching TRBD2 (5 bases). V was clipped by 5 bases and J by 4 bases, with 9 bases between them. The length of the CDR3 is 12 residues. Germline CDR1 and CDR2: MGHRA and YSYEKL. CDR3 DNA sequence: TGCGCCAGCAGCGGAAGCGGATACGAGCAGTACTTC. Its translation: CASSGSGYEQYF.

This clone has only one observation. The V call is TRBV14, the J call TRBJ2-7, with 8 bases that match TRBD1. CDR1 and CDR2 from the germline V gene are SGHDN and FVKESK. Trimming cost V 2 bases and J 3 bases; bases outside gene matches: 3. There are 14 residues in the CDR3. CDR3 nucleotide sequence: TGTGCCAGCAGCCAATGGACAGGGAGCTACGAGCAGTACTTC. This encodes CASSQWTGSYEQYF.

V gene TRBV19 combines with J gene TRBJ1-1; 8 bases agree with TRBD1. J was trimmed by 4 bases and V by 0 bases; bases with no gene match: 4. Germline V CDR1 and CDR2: LNHDA, SQIVND (reference sequence). The CDR3 loop spans 15 amino acids. Written as DNA, the CDR3 is TGTGCCAGTAGTATAGATCCAGGGGGCGGCACTGAAGCTTTCTTT. Its translation: CASSIDPGGGTEAFF.

This clone was counted only a few times. This chain uses TRBV2 with TRBJ1-1; D is perhaps TRBD1 (5 bases). Germline CDR1 and CDR2: SNHLY and FYNNEI. CDR3 length: 14 residues. V dropped 4 bases and J dropped 4 bases, with 13 bases sitting between them. CDR3 DNA sequence: TGTGCCAGCAGTGCCAGGGTGGATTCCACTGAAGCTTTCTTT. It translates to CASSARVDSTEAFF.

In this sample, this clone turned up a few times. The chain recombines TRBV30 with TRBJ2-2, with 7 nucleotides matching TRBD1. V dropped 7 bases and J dropped 1; count of bases not matched to a gene: 15. Germline V gene sequence: CDR1 GTSNPN, CDR2 SVGIG (reference sequence). The CDR3 sequence is 17 residues long. The CDR3 coding sequence is TGTGCCTCCACGGCGAGGAACAGGGGCGGGAACACCGGGGAGCTGTTTTTT. This translates into CASTARNRGGNTGELFF.

CDR3 sequence: CASSLEPGIETQYF. In DNA, the CDR3 is TGTGCCAGCAGCTTGGAGCCGGGGATAGAGACCCAGTACTTC. V and J are TRBV5-5 and TRBJ2-5; tentative D call: TRBD2 (5 bases). CDR1 and CDR2 from the germline V gene are SGHKS and YYEKEE (reference sequence). With 0 bases removed from V and 4 bases from J, the gap between germline ends came to 10 bases. The CDR3 is made up of 14 amino acids.